This TCR beta chain appears in the sequencing data of a study of shared clonotypes between healthy human individuals. TCRdb's copy holds only in-frame clones and misses some; the assay was immunoSEQ multiplex PCR. The sample consists of about 1 million clones, 70% to 80% of them appearing once. This CDR3 contains 17 residues. Between the trimmed V and J ends, which lost 2 bases and 2 bases, there was a span of 18 bases. Germline CDR1 reads LNHDA; CDR2 reads SQIVND (reference sequence). This chain joins TRBV19 and TRBJ2-5; TRBD2 might be the D (7 bases). This TCR derives from a man aged 18 to 30 in good health. Sequencing input: memory CD4+ T cells sorted from blood. Subset described: CD45RA-negative fraction. The CDR3 is CASSIRMGGGLQETQYF. CDR3 DNA sequence: TGTGCCAGTAGTATACGTATGGGCGGGGGCCTACAAGAGACCCAGTACTTC.